The present T cell receptor (beta chain) was sequenced within a study of blood T cell repertoires in COVID-19. This CDR3 is 15 amino acids long. The germline V gene encodes CDR1 SGDLS and CDR2 YYNGEE. The germline V and J ends were trimmed by 0 bases and 4 bases, with 11 bases remaining between them. TCRdb's copy holds only in-frame clones and misses some; the assay was immunoSEQ multiplex PCR. Of just over 300,000 clones detected, under 90% appear once; the ten largest clones hold about 4.1%. The sequence came from a man aged 25-45 years who had recovered from COVID-19. Source material: PBMCs or T cells enriched from blood (not recorded which). V is TRBV9 and J is TRBJ1-5; a possible D gene is TRBD1 (6 bases). CDR3 coding DNA: TGTGCCAGCAGCGTAGCTGCAGGGGAAAATCAGCCCCAGCATTTT. It codes for CASSVAAGENQPQHF.